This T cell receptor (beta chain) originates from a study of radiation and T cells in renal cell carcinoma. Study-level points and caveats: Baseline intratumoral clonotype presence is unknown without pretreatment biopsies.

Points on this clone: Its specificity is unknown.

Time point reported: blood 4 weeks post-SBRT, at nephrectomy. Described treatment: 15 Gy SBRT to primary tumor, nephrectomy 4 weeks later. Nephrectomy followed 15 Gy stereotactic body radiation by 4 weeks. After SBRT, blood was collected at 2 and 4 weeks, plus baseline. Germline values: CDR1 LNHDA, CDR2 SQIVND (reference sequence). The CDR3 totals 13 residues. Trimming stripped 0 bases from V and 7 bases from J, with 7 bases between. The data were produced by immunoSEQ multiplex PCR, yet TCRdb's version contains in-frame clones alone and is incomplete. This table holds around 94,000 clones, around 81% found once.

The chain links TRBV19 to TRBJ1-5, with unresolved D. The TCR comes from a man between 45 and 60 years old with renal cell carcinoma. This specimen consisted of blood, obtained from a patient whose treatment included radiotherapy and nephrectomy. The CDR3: CASSIDGEQPQHF. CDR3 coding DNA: TGTGCCAGTAGTATAGATGGTGAGCAGCCCCAGCATTTT.